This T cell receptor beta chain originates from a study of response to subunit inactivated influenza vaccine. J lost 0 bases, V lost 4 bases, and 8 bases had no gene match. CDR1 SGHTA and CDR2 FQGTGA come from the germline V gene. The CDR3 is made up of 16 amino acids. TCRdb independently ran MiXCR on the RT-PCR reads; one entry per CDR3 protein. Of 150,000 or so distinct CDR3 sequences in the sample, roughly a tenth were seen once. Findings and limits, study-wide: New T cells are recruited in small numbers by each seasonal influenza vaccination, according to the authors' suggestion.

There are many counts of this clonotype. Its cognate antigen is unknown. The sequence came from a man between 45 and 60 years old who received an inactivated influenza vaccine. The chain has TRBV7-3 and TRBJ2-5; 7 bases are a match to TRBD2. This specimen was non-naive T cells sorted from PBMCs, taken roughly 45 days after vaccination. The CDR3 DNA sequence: TGTGCCAGCAGCTCCTCCTTAGCGGGCCACCAAGAGACCCAGTACTTC. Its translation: CASSSSLAGHQETQYF.